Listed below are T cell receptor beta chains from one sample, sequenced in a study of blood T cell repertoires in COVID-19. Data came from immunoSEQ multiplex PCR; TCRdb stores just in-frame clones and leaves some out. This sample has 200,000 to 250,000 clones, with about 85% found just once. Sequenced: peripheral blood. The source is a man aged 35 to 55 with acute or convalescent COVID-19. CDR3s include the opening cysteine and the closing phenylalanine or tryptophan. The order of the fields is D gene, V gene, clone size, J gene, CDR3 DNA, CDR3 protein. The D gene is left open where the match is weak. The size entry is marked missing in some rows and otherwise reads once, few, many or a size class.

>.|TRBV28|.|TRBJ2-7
TGTGCCAGCAGTTTAGCAGCAGGGCTAAGCTACGAGCAGTACTTC
CASSLAAGLSYEQYF
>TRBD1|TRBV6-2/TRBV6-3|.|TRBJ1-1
TGTGCCAGCAGTTACGGGAAAGTGGGACAGGTCTACACTGAAGCTTTCTTT
CASSYGKVGQVYTEAFF
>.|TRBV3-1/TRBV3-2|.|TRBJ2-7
TGTGCCAGCAGCCAAGAACTAGACGAGCAGTACTTC
CASSQELDEQYF
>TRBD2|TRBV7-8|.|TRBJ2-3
TGTGCCAGCAGCCGGCCCCGTCTAGCGGGGAGCACAGATACGCAGTATTTT
CASSRPRLAGSTDTQYF
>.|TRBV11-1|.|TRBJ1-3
TGTGCCAGCAGCTTGACAGCTTCTGGAAACACCATATATTTT
CASSLTASGNTIYF
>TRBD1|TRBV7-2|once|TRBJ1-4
TGTGCCAGCAGCCGGGACAGGCAGGGTTATGAAAAACTGTTTTTT
CASSRDRQGYEKLFF
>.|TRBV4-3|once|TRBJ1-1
TGCGCCAGCAGCCAAGATCTGGGCAGGCAATCTGAAGCTTTCTTT
CASSQDLGRQSEAFF
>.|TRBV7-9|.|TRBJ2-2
TGTGCCAGCAGCTTACTACTAGCAACTAACACCGGGGAGCTGTTTTTT
CASSLLLATNTGELFF
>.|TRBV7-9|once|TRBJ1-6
TGTGCCAGCAGCTTGTTCAGGTTCGCGTATAATTCACCCCTCCACTTT
CASSLFRFAYNSPLHF
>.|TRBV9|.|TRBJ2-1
TGTGCCAGCAGCGTAGGTATAGGGGAAAACTACAATGAGCAGTTCTTC
CASSVGIGENYNEQFF
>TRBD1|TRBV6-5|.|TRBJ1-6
TGTGCCAGCAGCTTCGGACAGGGAAATTCACCCCTCCACTTT
CASSFGQGNSPLHF
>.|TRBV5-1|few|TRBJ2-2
TGCGCCAGCAGCGAGGGCTCGAACACCGGGGAGCTGTTTTTT
CASSEGSNTGELFF
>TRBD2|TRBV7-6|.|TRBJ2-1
TGTGCCAGCAGCTTTAGCGGGACACAGTACAATGAGCAGTTCTTC
CASSFSGTQYNEQFF
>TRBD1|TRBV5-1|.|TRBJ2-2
TGCGCCAGCAGCTTGGGGGACAGAGACACCGGGGAGCTGTTTTTT
CASSLGDRDTGELFF
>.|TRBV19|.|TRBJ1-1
TGTGCCAGTAGTTCACAGGACGTCCGGGGGACTGAAGCTTTCTTT
CASSSQDVRGTEAFF
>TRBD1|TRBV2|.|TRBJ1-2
TGTGCCAGCAGTGGGACAGGGACTAACTATGGCTACACCTTC
CASSGTGTNYGYTF
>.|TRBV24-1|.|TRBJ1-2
TGTGCCATTCTGGTGGGGGGTTCCTATGGCTACACCTTC
CAILVGGSYGYTF
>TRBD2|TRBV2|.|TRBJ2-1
TGTGCCAGCAAGGAGCGAGCGGGGTCCTACAATGAGCAGTTCTTC
CASKERAGSYNEQFF
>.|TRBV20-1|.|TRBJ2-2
TGCAGTGCTAGTGCCGCCGGGGAGCTGTTTTTT
CSASAAGELFF
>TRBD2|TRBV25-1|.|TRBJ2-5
TGTGCCAGCAGTGAAGGGACAGCGGGGGGCCAAGAGACCCAGTACTTC
CASSEGTAGGQETQYF
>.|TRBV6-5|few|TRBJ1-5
TGTGCCAGCACCTCCCCAGGCAATCAGCCCCAGCATTTT
CASTSPGNQPQHF
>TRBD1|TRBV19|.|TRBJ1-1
TGTGCCAGTAGTATCCCACGGACAGGGGAGAATCGAGGCACTGAAGCTTTCTTT
CASSIPRTGENRGTEAFF
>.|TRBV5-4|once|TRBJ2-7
TGTGCCAGCAGCTTGTCAGGTGCCGAGCAGTACTTC
CASSLSGAEQYF
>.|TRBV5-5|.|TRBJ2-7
TGTGCCAGCAGCCCCTGGGGCGCTATGCCCTACGAGCAGTACTTC
CASSPWGAMPYEQYF
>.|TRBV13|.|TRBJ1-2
TGTGCCAGCAGCTTAGGTAGGGGATGGGACTATGGCTACACCTTC
CASSLGRGWDYGYTF
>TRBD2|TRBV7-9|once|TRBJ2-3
TGTGCCAGCAGCTTATCTGCGGGGGGGACAGATACGCAGTATTTT
CASSLSAGGTDTQYF
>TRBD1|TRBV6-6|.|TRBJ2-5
TGTGCCAGCAGTCATTACGGGACAGGGGAGAGGTCCGGCCAAGAGACCCAGTACTTC
CASSHYGTGERSGQETQYF
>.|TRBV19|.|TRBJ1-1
TGTGCCAGTAGTATAAGGCAGGATCTCCTGAACACTGAAGCTTTCTTT
CASSIRQDLLNTEAFF
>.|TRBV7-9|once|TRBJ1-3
TGTGCCAGCAGCTCCACAGGGTCTGGAAACACCATATATTTT
CASSSTGSGNTIYF
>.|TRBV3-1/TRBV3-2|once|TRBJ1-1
TGTGCCAGCAGCCACGGGTTGTGGGCTTTCTTT
CASSHGLWAFF
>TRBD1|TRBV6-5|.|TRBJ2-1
TGTGCCAGCAGTTACTCGAACAGGGGGCTTTACAATGAGCAGTTCTTC
CASSYSNRGLYNEQFF
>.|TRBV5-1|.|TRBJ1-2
TGCGCCAGCAGCCCCGATGGGCTTCCCCCCTACTATGGCTACACCTTC
CASSPDGLPPYYGYTF
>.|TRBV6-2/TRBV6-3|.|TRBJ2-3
TGTGCCAGCAGTGGTCCGGGACTGTACACAGATACGCAGTATTTT
CASSGPGLYTDTQYF
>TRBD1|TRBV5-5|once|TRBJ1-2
TGTGCCAGCAGCTTGGCCCAGGGGGTAGGAGGCTACACCTTC
CASSLAQGVGGYTF
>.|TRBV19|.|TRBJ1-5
TGTGCCAGTAGTATTGGCGACAGTCAGCCCCAGCATTTT
CASSIGDSQPQHF
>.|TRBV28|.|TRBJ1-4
TGTGCCAGCAGTTTCGGGACAAGCAATGAAAAACTGTTTTTT
CASSFGTSNEKLFF
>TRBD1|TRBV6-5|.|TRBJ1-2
TGTGCCAGCAGAGGGGTACAGGGGGCGAACTATGGCTACACCTTC
CASRGVQGANYGYTF
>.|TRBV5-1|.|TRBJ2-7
TGCGCCAGCAGTTTTCTGGTGGGGACTTCCCCCTACGAGCAGTACTTC
CASSFLVGTSPYEQYF
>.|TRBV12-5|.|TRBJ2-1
TGTGCTAGTGGTATCGATGCGGGCAGTGAGCAGTTCTTC
CASGIDAGSEQFF
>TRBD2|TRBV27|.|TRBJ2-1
TGTGCCAGCAGTTTTAGCGGGGGGATGTACAATGAGCAGTTCTTC
CASSFSGGMYNEQFF